The 26 T cell receptor beta chains listed next were all sequenced from one sample in a study of blood T cell repertoires in COVID-19. Clones were sequenced by immunoSEQ multiplex PCR, and TCRdb holds only the in-frame ones, with some missing. The sample includes approximately 500,000 clones, roughly 88% of them seen just once. Material: PBMCs or T cells enriched from blood (not recorded which). Receptors originate from a woman in her forties who had recovered from COVID-19.

This chain connects TRBV27 to TRBJ1-1; D remains ambiguous. Germline CDR1 MNHEY, CDR2 SMNVEV (reference sequence). The length of the CDR3 is 14 residues. V lost 7 bases and J 0 bases, leaving 12 bases between the germline ends. CDR3 sequence: CASTEDYMNTEAFF. CDR3 nucleotides: TGTGCCAGCACTGAAGACTACATGAACACTGAAGCTTTCTTT.

This CDR3 is CASSLGLSMRAGELFF. The DNA of the CDR3 is TGTGCCAGCAGCTTGGGATTATCGATGCGTGCCGGGGAGCTGTTTTTT. J is TRBJ2-2 and V is TRBV5-4; no reliable D call. This CDR3 is built from 16 residues. V shed 0 bases and J shed 6 bases, with 15 bases lying between them. CDR1 is SGHNT and CDR2 is YYREEE in the germline V gene (reference sequence).

The V call is TRBV11-3, the J call TRBJ2-2; D gene ambiguous. This CDR3 is built from 15 residues. Per the germline V gene, CDR1 is SGHNT and CDR2 is YENEEA. Deletions cut 5 bases from V and 4 bases from J, with 14 bases between. Written as DNA, the CDR3 is TGTGCCAGCAGCCCCGTCACTATGCGCACCGGGGAGCTGTTTTTT. This codes for CASSPVTMRTGELFF.

The chain joins TRBV3-1 (or the pseudogene TRBV3-2) to TRBJ2-7, with D possibly being TRBD2 (6 bases). Trimming cost V 1 base and J 0 bases, with 10 bases left between them. Germline CDR1 and CDR2: LGHDT and YNNKEL (reference sequence). This CDR3 comprises 15 residues. DNA of the CDR3: TGTGCCAGCAGCCAAGGTACCGGGGGCTCCTACGAGCAGTACTTC. It encodes CASSQGTGGSYEQYF.

V usage is TRBV18 and J usage is TRBJ2-7; no firm D call. The CDR3 loop spans 13 amino acids. Germline assignment: CDR1 KGHSH and CDR2 LQKENI. With 1 base removed from V and 3 bases from J, the gap between germline ends came to 7 bases. CDR3 coding DNA: TGTGCCAGCTCACCACTGGCAGACTACGAGCAGTACTTC. Its translation is CASSPLADYEQYF.

The gene calls are TRBV4-1 and TRBJ1-2; D is unclear. The CDR3 has 14 residues. Trimming took 0 bases from V and 8 from J, leaving 13 bases between them. In germline, CDR1 is MGHRA, CDR2 YSYEKL. In nucleotides, the CDR3 is TGCGCCAGCAGCCAAGATTGGGCTCCTTTGGGCTACACCTTC. Amino acids: CASSQDWAPLGYTF.

The rearrangement links TRBV6-2 or TRBV6-3 to TRBJ1-5; D is unclear. The ends were cut back, 6 bases at V and 4 bases at J, with 13 bases in the middle. Germline CDR1 reads MNHEY; CDR2 reads SVGEGT. The CDR3 has 14 residues. The CDR3 nucleotides read TGTGCCAGCAGCCCCCTCAGTCAGAATCAGCCCCAGCATTTT. Protein sequence: CASSPLSQNQPQHF.

The chain recombines TRBV5-8 with TRBJ1-1; D is undetermined. V was trimmed by 0 bases and J by 5 bases, leaving 14 bases between them. CDR3 length: 15 amino acids. Germline V gene lookup returns CDR1 SGHTS and CDR2 YDEGEE. The CDR3 sequence is CASSLARRIGTEAFF. CDR3 coding DNA: TGTGCCAGCAGCTTGGCCAGGAGGATAGGGACTGAAGCTTTCTTT.

The chain uses TRBV9 and TRBJ2-1; TRBD1 agrees at 12 bases. CDR1 is SGDLS, CDR2 YYNGEE, per germline. With 3 bases clipped from V and 5 bases from J, the junction kept 3 bases outside the gene matches. The CDR3 length is 15 residues. Here the CDR3 reads CASSEGQGANNEQFF. DNA of the CDR3: TGTGCCAGCAGCGAGGGACAGGGGGCAAACAATGAGCAGTTCTTC. The whole variable domain, remainder taken from reference TRBV9 and TRBJ2-1, is DSGVTQTPKHLITATGQRVTLRCSPRSGDLSVYWYQQSLDQGLQFLIQYYNGEERAKGNILERFSAQQFPDLHSELNLSSLELGDSALYFCASSEGQGANNEQFFGPGTRLTVL.

The V gene is TRBV6-5, the J gene TRBJ2-7; TRBD1 agrees at 8 bases. The germline V gene has CDR1 MNHEY and CDR2 SVGAGI. Unmatched junction bases numbered 3, after V lost 5 bases and J lost 3 bases. The CDR3 contains 13 residues. The CDR3 nucleotides read TGTGCCAGCAGTCAGGGGGCCCTCTACGAGCAGTACTTC. It is translated as CASSQGALYEQYF.

This sequence joins TRBV28 and TRBJ1-2, with 10 bases that match TRBD1. CDR3 length: 17 residues. The V segment lost 5 bases and the J segment 3 bases; nucleotides outside the gene matches: 12. The germline V gene has CDR1 MDHEN and CDR2 SYDVKM. The CDR3: CASSDPGQGTVDYGYTF. CDR3 DNA sequence: TGTGCCAGCAGTGATCCGGGACAGGGGACTGTTGACTATGGCTACACCTTC.

The chain uses TRBV5-1 and TRBJ2-2, with D possibly TRBD1 on 6 matching bases. Germline CDR1 SGHRS, CDR2 YFSETQ. V lost 3 bases, J lost 6 bases, and 15 bases lay in between. The CDR3 loop spans 15 amino acids. The DNA of the CDR3 is TGCGCCAGCAGCTCTCAGGGGCAATCCGCCGGGGAGCTGTTTTTT. It yields the protein CASSSQGQSAGELFF.

The chain joins TRBV6-1 to TRBJ2-7, with TRBD1 matching 7 bases. Germline loops: CDR1 MNHNS, CDR2 SASEGT. Unmatched junction bases numbered 11, after V lost 3 bases and J lost 3 bases. CDR3 length: 16 amino acids. The CDR3, as DNA: TGTGCCAGCAGTGAGGCCCTGGGCAGGGGGAGCTACGAGCAGTACTTC. Protein sequence: CASSEALGRGSYEQYF.

The chain has TRBV5-1 and TRBJ1-6; D is possibly TRBD1 (5 bases). V dropped 4 bases and J dropped 7 bases, with 12 bases sitting between them. The CDR3 covers 14 residues. From germline, CDR1 is SGHRS and CDR2 YFSETQ. The CDR3 nucleotides read TGCGCCAGCAGCGCTGACAGAGCCAATTCACCCCTCCACTTT. This gives the protein CASSADRANSPLHF.

V and J are TRBV18 and TRBJ2-1; TRBD1 matches 7 bases. After removal of 3 bases from V and 10 bases from J, the junction contained 6 bases not matched to a gene. Germline V gene sequence: CDR1 KGHSH, CDR2 LQKENI. CDR3 length: 13 amino acids. CDR3 nucleotide sequence: TGTGCCAGCTCACCCCTCACACAGGGGGAGCAGTTCTTC. Its protein is CASSPLTQGEQFF.

The chain is built from TRBV4-2 and TRBJ2-7; 8 bases match TRBD2. This CDR3 region has 15 residues. Germline V gives CDR1 LGHNA, CDR2 YNFKEQ. Unmatched junction bases numbered 10, after V lost 0 bases and J lost 9 bases. CDR3: CASSQDRTGGLRQYF. The CDR3 DNA follows: TGTGCCAGCAGCCAAGACAGGACGGGGGGGCTCAGGCAGTACTTC.

This clone was counted only a few times. The rearrangement joins TRBV7-2 to TRBJ2-2; 9 bases line up with TRBD1. CDR1 and CDR2 (germline): SGHTA, FQGNSA. With V trimmed by 6 bases and J by 5 bases, 7 bases remained unmatched. The CDR3 has 15 amino acids. CDR3 region: CASRSGTGRTGELFF. CDR3 DNA sequence: TGTGCCAGCAGGTCCGGGACAGGGAGAACCGGGGAGCTGTTTTTT. The complete variable domain, with remaining parts taken from reference TRBV7-2 and TRBJ2-2, reads GAGVSQSPSNKVTEKGKDVELRCDPISGHTALYWYRQSLGQGLEFLIYFQGNSAPDKSGLPSDRFSAERTGGSVSTLTIQRTQQEDSAVYLCASRSGTGRTGELFFGEGSRLTVL.

The V and J genes are TRBV2 and TRBJ1-4, with 8 bases identical to TRBD1. After removal of 10 bases from V and 7 bases from J, the junction contained 11 bases not matched to a gene. The CDR3 consists of 14 residues. Germline V gene data show CDR1 as SNHLY and CDR2 as FYNNEI. CDR3 in DNA: TGTGCCAACAAAGAACAGGGGGGTAGTGAAAAACTGTTTTTT. Protein sequence: CANKEQGGSEKLFF. The full variable domain, its missing parts supplied by reference TRBV2 and TRBJ1-4, is EPEVTQTPSHQVTQMGQEVILRCVPISNHLYFYWYRQILGQKVEFLVSFYNNEISEKSEIFDDQFSVERPDGSNFTLKIRSTKLEDSAMYFCANKEQGGSEKLFFGSGTQLSVL.

The V gene is TRBV6-5, the J gene TRBJ2-7; 7 bases align to TRBD2. This CDR3 has 13 amino acids. Germline V gene lookup returns CDR1 MNHEY and CDR2 SVGAGI. Germline trimming cut 8 bases from V and 2 bases from J; bases unmatched to any gene: 6. CDR3: CASGLESTYEQYF. CDR3 in DNA: TGTGCCAGCGGACTAGAATCTACCTACGAGCAGTACTTC.

The chain combines TRBV12-3 or TRBV12-4 with TRBJ2-1; tentatively, D is TRBD1 (5 bases). The CDR3 covers 13 residues. V lost 5 bases and J 8 bases, leaving 13 bases between the germline ends. The CDR3 is CASSRKQVYEQFF. The CDR3 nucleotides are TGTGCCAGCAGTCGCAAACAGGTCTATGAGCAGTTCTTC.

This clone was observed a handful of times. This rearrangement joins TRBV2 to TRBJ1-2; D is uncertain. Germline lookup yields CDR1 SNHLY and CDR2 FYNNEI. This CDR3 has 14 amino acids. The V end was cut by 3 bases, the J end by 6 bases, with 14 bases between. The CDR3 reads CASSDAQVFDGYTF. CDR3 nucleotide sequence: TGTGCCAGCAGTGATGCGCAGGTTTTCGATGGCTACACCTTC.

The chain employs TRBV4-3 and TRBJ2-1; TRBD2 aligns across 9 bases. The CDR3 consists of 17 residues. V lost 0 bases, J lost 7 bases, and 10 bases stayed unmatched. CDR1 LGHNA and CDR2 YSLEER come from the germline V gene. The CDR3 DNA reads as TGCGCCAGCAGCCAAGATGGGGCGGGAGGGCCGCGGAATGAGCAGTTCTTC. Residues: CASSQDGAGGPRNEQFF.

V is TRBV12-3 or TRBV12-4 and J is TRBJ2-1, with TRBD1 matching 9 bases. The CDR3 covers 13 residues. J lost 2 bases, V lost 8 bases, and 1 base had no gene match. As DNA, the CDR3 is TGTGCCAGCGGGACAGGGCCCTACAATGAGCAGTTCTTC. Residues: CASGTGPYNEQFF.

On this clone itself: Different DNA sequences within this sample yield the same CDR3. The chain has TRBV6-5 and TRBJ2-1, with TRBD1 as a possible D gene (6 bases). V was pared by 4 bases and J by 4 bases, with 8 bases between. The CDR3 consists of 13 residues. CDR1 and CDR2 (germline): MNHEY, SVGAGI. The CDR3 DNA sequence: TGTGCCAGCAGTTTAGACAGGTACAATGAGCAGTTCTTC. It codes for CASSLDRYNEQFF.

The J gene is TRBJ2-1, the V gene TRBV6-5; a possible D gene is TRBD2 (5 bases). V shed 6 bases and J shed 8 bases, with 14 bases lying between them. Germline V gene data show CDR1 as MNHEY and CDR2 as SVGAGI. The CDR3 totals 13 residues. The CDR3 bases are TGTGCCAGCAGAGAGGAGAAGCGGTATGAGCAGTTCTTC. Amino acids: CASREEKRYEQFF.

V gene TRBV30 combines with J gene TRBJ2-7; 10 positions agree with TRBD1. V shed 7 bases and J 4 bases; nucleotides not matched to a gene: 7. There are 13 residues in the CDR3. Germline V gene data show CDR1 as GTSNPN and CDR2 as SVGIG (reference sequence). CDR3 bases: TGTGCCTTCGGACAGGGGGTTGTGTACGAGCAGTACTTC. Amino acid sequence: CAFGQGVVYEQYF.